This entry concerns a single T cell receptor (beta chain). Its antigen target is currently unknown. One base away there is no much larger clone; base qualities are not given. The method behind the library was 5' RACE. The sample was run on an Illumina HiSeq 2500. The second PCR ran for roughly 7 to 11 cycles and used a J-beta primer mix along with a sample-barcoded 5' primer. A template-switch 5' adaptor carrying 12 random nucleotides introduced a unique molecular identifier onto each TCR beta cDNA molecule. Each sample yielded at least 3 million CDR3-containing paired-end reads. The Mint cDNA synthesis kit, primed by a TRBC-specific oligonucleotide, was used to synthesize first-strand cDNA from all RNA. All cDNA was treated with uracil-DNA glycosylase and then went through a first 18-cycle PCR with the universal primers M1SS and BC2_uni_R. Processing in the source paper ran as follows. Normalization of each sample was performed by random selection of 1 million high-quality reads, each carrying a distinct molecular identifier. Instead of being binned into consensus sequences, reads that shared molecular identifiers were thrown out. MiTCR, with a Q25 quality threshold and the strictest error-elimination algorithm, was used for CDR3 identification, clonotype clustering and error correction. A nonparametric unseen species model with Euler transformation was used to estimate a lower bound on total TCR beta diversity. Using fastp at Q25 and MiXCR, TCRdb reprocessed the public reads and kept productive beta chains. All rows with the same CDR3 protein become a single entry with the most common DNA and genes. These V and J calls derive from TCRdb rather than the authors' analysis. The sample profile shows about 830,000 distinct CDR3 sequences; 62% of them were found once. The ten most abundant clones make up 28% of the sample.

These data originate in a study of blood T cells in healthy people across ages (dated by TCRdb to 2014 to 2015). Regarding the complete study: In model experiments, template switching captured about one uniquely barcoded TCR beta cDNA molecule for every two T cells. The study analyzed two additional independent replicas of 1 million unique cDNA reads from the same blood draw for two donors, one aged 18 to 30 and one aged 80 or older. The study measured age-related changes in TCR beta repertoire diversity using deep sequencing normalized with unique cDNA molecular identifiers. To avoid experimental bias, donors of different ages were randomly spread across the sequencing lanes. Four age groups were formed from the donors: young (average approximately 15 years), middle-aged (just under 40), aged (about 68) and long-lived (more than 75).

Systemically healthy Caucasian individuals from Russia, around 38 in total and aged roughly 6 to 95 years, were included as donors. Roughly 9.5 milliliters of peripheral blood were drawn from each donor into EDTA-treated Vacutainer tubes. Ficoll-Paque density-gradient centrifugation was used to isolate PBMCs, with at least 6.5 million per sample. Trizol reagent was used to extract total RNA from PBMCs, with at least 6 micrograms per sample. The percentages of naive CD45RAhigh/CD27high T cells were determined by flow cytometry on a PBMC aliquot from every donor. The germline V gene encodes CDR1 MNHEY and CDR2 SVGAGI. The CDR3 runs 14 residues from the cysteine to the phenylalanine. Only the CDR3 DNA is retained, 42 bases long and in frame from the first base. Deletion took 6 bases off V and 9 bases off J, with a span of 21 bases between the germline ends. Overall results and qualifications from the work: Compared with the aged group, the long-lived group had more naive CD4+ T cells, fewer expanded clones and increased TCR diversity, suggesting age selection. Because donor CMV infection status was unknown, age-related changes in expanded clonotypes were potentially confounded. As age increased, observed TCR beta diversity per million T cells dropped in a roughly linear way, and a significant reduction was already evident by age around 41. A strong correlation was found between observed TCR beta diversity and the percentage of naive T cells measured by flow cytometry. Estimates of total diversity based on one million sequenced T cells were considered lower bounds and underestimates. Conclusive comparison of naive and antigen-experienced compartments was prevented by the profiling of bulk unsorted PBMCs.

Recombination linked TRBV6-5 to TRBJ2-7; no confident D gene assignment can be made. The TCR sequence derives from a man aged 25 to 40 in good health. The sample taken for sequencing was blood. The CDR3 is CASSPVDPRDGQYF. The sequence in DNA is TGTGCCAGCAGCCCCGTGGACCCCAGAGACGGGCAGTACTTC.